This T cell receptor beta chain stems from a study of blood T cells in healthy people across ages. The study's findings and limits: A roughly linear age-dependent decrease characterized TCR beta diversity per million T cells.

A word on this clonotype: What it binds is unknown.

Each sample gave at least 6.5 million isolated PBMCs. A sample-barcoded 5' primer and a J-beta primer mix were used in a second PCR of about 7 to 12 cycles. CDR3-containing paired-end reads numbered at least 3 million in each sample. TCRdb fed the 5' RACE reads into MiXCR, producing one record per CDR3 protein. There are about 1.4 million distinct CDR3 sequences in the sample; 59% occur only once, and 6.5% to 8.5% lies in the top ten. The material sequenced was blood. The sequence came from a man between 18 and 35 years old in good health.

CDR3 nucleotides: TGCAGTGCTGGGAGGTCTGGGCGGCCCCTGACCGGGGAGCTGTTTTTT. It is translated as CSAGRSGRPLTGELFF. The J gene is TRBJ2-2, the V gene TRBV20-1; TRBD2 might be the D (6 bases). V dropped 5 bases and J dropped 5 bases, with 21 bases sitting between them. This CDR3 is built from 16 residues. CDR1 and CDR2 from the germline V gene are DFQATT and SNEGSKA (reference sequence).